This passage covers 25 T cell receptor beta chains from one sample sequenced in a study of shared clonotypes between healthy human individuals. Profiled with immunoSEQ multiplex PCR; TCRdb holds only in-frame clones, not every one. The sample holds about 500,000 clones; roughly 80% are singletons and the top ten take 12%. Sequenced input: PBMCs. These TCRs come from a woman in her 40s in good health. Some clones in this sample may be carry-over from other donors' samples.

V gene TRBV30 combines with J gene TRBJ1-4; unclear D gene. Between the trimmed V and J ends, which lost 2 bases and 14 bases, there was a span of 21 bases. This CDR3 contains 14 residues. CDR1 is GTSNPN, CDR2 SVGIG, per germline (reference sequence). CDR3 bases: TGTGCCTGGAGTCCGACGGGCCTGCGGGGAAAGCTGTTTTTT. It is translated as CAWSPTGLRGKLFF.

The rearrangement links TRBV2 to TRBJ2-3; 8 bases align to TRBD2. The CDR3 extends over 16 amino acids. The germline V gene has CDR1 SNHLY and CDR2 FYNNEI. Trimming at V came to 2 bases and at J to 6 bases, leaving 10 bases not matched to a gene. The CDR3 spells CASSEITSGGVDTQYF. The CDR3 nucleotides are TGTGCCAGCAGTGAAATAACTAGCGGAGGGGTTGATACGCAGTATTTT.

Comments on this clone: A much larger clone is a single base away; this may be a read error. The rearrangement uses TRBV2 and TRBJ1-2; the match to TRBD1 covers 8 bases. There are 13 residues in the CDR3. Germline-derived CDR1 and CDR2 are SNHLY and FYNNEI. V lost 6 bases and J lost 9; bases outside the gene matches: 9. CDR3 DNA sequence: TGTGCCAGCAGCGGGCAGGGGGCAGGTAGCTACACCTTC. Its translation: CASSGQGAGSYTF.

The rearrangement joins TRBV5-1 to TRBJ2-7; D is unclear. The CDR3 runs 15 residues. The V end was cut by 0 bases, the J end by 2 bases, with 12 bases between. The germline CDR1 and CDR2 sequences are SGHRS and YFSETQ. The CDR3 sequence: CASSLDSRSTYEQYF. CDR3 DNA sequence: TGCGCCAGCAGCTTGGACAGCCGATCGACCTACGAGCAGTACTTC.

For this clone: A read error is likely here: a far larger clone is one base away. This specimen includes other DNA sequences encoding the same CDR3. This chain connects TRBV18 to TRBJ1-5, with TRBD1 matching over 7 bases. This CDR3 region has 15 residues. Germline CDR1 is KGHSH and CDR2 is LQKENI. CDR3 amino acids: CASSPQGTASEPQHF. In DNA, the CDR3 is TGTGCCAGCTCACCACAGGGGACAGCCTCAGAGCCCCAGCACTTT.

The CDR3 DNA reads as TGTGCCAGCAGCCGCTGGGGGGGCGAAGCTTCTGGGGCCAACGTCCTGACTTTC. Protein: CASSRWGGEASGANVLTF. The chain has TRBV7-9 and TRBJ2-6; a weak D match, TRBD2 (7 bases). In germline, CDR1 is SEHNR, CDR2 FQNEAQ (reference sequence). Between the trimmed V and J ends, which lost 5 bases and 1 base, there was a span of 18 bases. The CDR3 spans 18 residues.

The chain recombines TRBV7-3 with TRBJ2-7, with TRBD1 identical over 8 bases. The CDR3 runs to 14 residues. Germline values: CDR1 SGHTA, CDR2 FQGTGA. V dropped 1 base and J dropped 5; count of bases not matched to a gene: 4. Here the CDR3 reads CASSLNAGGNEQYF. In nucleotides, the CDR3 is TGTGCCAGCAGCTTAAACGCAGGGGGCAACGAGCAGTACTTC. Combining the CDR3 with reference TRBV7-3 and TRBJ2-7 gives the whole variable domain GAGVSQTPSNKVTEKGKYVELRCDPISGHTALYWYRQSLGQGPEFLIYFQGTGAADDSGLPNDRFFAVRPEGSVSTLKIQRTERGDSAVYLCASSLNAGGNEQYFGPGTRLTVT.

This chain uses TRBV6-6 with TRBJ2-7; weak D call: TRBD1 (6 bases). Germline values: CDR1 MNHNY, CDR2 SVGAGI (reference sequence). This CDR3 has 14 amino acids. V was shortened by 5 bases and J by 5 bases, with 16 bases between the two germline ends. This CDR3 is CASSRDTFNHEQYF. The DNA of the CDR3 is TGTGCCAGCAGTCGGGACACCTTTAACCACGAGCAGTACTTC.

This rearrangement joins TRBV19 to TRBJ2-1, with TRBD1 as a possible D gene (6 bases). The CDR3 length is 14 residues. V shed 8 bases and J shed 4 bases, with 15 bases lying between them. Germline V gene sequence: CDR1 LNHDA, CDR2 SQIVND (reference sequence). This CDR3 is CASSPGQTYNEQFF. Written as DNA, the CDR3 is TGTGCCAGTTCCCCGGGACAAACTTACAATGAGCAGTTCTTC.

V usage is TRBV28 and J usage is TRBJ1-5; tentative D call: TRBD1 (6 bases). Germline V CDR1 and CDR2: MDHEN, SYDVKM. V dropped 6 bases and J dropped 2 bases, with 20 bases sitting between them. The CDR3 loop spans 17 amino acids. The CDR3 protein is CASRSQGTPFGNQPQHF. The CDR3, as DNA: TGTGCCAGCAGGAGTCAGGGGACACCCTTTGGCAATCAGCCCCAGCATTTT.

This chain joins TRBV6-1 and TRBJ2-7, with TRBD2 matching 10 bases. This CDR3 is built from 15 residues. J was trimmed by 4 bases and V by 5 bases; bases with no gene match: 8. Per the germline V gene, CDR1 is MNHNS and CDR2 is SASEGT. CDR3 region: CASSWRSSGGYEQYF. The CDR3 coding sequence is TGTGCCAGCAGTTGGCGATCTAGCGGGGGTTACGAGCAGTACTTC.

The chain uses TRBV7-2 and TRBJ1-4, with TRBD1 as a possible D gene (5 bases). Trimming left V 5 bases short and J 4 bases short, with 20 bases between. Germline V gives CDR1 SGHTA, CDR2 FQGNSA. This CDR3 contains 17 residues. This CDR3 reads CASSPHVGARGNEKLFF. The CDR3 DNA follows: TGTGCCAGCAGCCCCCATGTTGGGGCGCGGGGTAATGAAAAACTGTTTTTT.

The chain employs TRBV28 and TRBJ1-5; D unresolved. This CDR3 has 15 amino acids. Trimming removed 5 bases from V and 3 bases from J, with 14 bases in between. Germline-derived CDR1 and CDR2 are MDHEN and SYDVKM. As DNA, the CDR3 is TGTGCCAGCAGTCCCCTCTCCACAGTCAATCAGCCCCAGCATTTT. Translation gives CASSPLSTVNQPQHF.

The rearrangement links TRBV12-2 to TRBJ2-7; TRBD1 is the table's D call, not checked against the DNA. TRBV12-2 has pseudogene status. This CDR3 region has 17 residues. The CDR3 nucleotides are TGTGCAAGTCGCTTAGACGACAGCCCGGCGTTCGTGTACGAGCAGTACTTC. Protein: CASRLDDSPAFVYEQYF.

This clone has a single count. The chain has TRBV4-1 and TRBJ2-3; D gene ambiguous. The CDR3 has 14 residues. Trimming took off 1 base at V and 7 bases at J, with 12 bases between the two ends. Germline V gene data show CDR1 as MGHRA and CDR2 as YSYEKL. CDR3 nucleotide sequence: TGCGCCAGCAGCCAAGGAGATTCGAGAAATACGCAGTATTTT. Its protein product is CASSQGDSRNTQYF.

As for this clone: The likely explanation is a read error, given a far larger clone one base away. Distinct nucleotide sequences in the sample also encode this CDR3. The CDR3 loop is CASSLVTGDRKLFF. The CDR3 bases are TGTGCCAGCAGTTTAGTTACAGGGGACAGAAAACTGTTTTTC. The J gene is TRBJ1-4, the V gene TRBV28; 7 nucleotides align to TRBD1. Germline CDR1 MDHEN, CDR2 SYDVKM. The CDR3 sequence is 14 residues long.

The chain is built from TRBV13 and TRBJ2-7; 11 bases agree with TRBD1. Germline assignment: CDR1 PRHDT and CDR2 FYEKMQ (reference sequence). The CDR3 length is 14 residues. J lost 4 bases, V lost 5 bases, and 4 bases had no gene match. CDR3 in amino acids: CASSPGQGVYEQYF. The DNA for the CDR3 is TGTGCCAGCAGCCCGGGACAGGGGGTTTACGAGCAGTACTTC.

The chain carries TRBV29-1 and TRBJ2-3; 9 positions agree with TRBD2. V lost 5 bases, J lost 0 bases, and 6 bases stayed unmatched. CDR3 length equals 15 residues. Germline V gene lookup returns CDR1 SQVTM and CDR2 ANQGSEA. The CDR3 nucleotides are TGCAGCGTTCCTAATAGCGGGGGAAGCACAGATACGCAGTATTTT. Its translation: CSVPNSGGSTDTQYF.

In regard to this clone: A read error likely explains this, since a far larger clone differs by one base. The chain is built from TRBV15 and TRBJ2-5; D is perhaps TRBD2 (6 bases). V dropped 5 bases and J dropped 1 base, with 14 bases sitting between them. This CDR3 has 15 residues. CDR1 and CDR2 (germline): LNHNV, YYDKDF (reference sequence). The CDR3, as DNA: TGTGCCACCAGCGGAGCTCTAGCGCCCCAAGAGACCCAGTACTTC. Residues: CATSGALAPQETQYF.

The CDR3 reads CASSVGQGYGYTF. The CDR3, as DNA: TGTGCCAGCAGCGTGGGACAGGGCTATGGCTACACCTTC. J is TRBJ1-2 and V is TRBV11-2; TRBD1 matches at 9 bases. The CDR3 runs 13 residues. The V and J ends lost 5 bases and 4 bases, in that order; junction bases with no gene match: 2. CDR1 is SGHAT, CDR2 FQNNGV, per germline.

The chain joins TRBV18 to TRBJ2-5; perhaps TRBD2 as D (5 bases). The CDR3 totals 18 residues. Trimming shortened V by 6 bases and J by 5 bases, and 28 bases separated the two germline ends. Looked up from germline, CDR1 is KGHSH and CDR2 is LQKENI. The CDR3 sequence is CASSPNNVPSVGGETQYF. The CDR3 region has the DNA TGTGCCAGCTCTCCAAACAACGTCCCGTCGGTGGGCGGGGAGACCCAGTACTTC.

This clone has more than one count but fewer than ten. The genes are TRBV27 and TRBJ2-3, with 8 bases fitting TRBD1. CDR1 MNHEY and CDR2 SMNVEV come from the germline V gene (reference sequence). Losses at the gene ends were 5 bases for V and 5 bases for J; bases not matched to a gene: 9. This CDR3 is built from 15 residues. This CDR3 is CASSLRQGLGDTQYF. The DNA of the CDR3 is TGTGCCAGCAGTCTCAGACAGGGGTTGGGAGATACGCAGTATTTT.

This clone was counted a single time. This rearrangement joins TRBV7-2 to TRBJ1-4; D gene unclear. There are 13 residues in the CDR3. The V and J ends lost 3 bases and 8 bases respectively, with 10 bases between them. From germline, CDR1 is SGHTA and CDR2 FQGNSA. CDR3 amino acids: CASSFVRSEKLFF. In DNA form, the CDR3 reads TGTGCCAGCAGCTTTGTCAGATCCGAAAAACTGTTTTTT. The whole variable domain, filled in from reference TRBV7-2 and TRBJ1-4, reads GAGVSQSPSNKVTEKGKDVELRCDPISGHTALYWYRQSLGQGLEFLIYFQGNSAPDKSGLPSDRFSAERTGGSVSTLTIQRTQQEDSAVYLCASSFVRSEKLFFGSGTQLSVL.

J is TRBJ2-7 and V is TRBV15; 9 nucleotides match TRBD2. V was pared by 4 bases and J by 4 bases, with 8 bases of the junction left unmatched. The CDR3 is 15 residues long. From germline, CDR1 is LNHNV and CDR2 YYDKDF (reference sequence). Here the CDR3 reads CATSMTGLAVYEQYF. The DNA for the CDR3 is TGTGCCACCAGCATGACGGGACTAGCTGTTTACGAGCAGTACTTC.

This CDR3 is CASSLGLGGDGYGYTF. For the CDR3, the DNA is TGTGCCAGCAGTTTGGGATTGGGGGGCGACGGCTATGGCTACACCTTC. The chain couples TRBV28 to TRBJ1-2; weak D call: TRBD1 (6 bases). Germline V lookup: CDR1 MDHEN, CDR2 SYDVKM. The CDR3 loop spans 16 amino acids. V lost 3 bases and J lost 4, with 18 bases in between.